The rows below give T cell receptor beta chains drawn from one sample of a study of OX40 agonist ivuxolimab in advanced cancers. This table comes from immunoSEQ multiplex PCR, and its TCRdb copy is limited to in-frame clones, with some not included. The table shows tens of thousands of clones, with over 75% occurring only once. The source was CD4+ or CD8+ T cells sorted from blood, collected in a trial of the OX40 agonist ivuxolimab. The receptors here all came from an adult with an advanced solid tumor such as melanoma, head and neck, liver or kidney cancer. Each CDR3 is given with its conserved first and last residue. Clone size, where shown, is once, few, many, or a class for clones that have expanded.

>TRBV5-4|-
CASSSEGLSQGGYTF
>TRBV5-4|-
CASTPGGLGGSVYGYTF
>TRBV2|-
CASSSRGLGGNQPQHF
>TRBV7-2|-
CASSIGTANEQFF
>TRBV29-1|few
CSVDDGGYSYNEQFF
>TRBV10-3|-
CAISAGLAGYNEQFF
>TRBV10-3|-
CAISARTEDYGYTF
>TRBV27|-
CASSSTRQRGETQYF
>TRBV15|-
CATSRDLLGASTGELFF
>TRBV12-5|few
CASGFSATHTSSTDTQYF
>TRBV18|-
CASSTGQVSYNEQFF
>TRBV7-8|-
CASSHLGGTEGSPLHF
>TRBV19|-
CASSIDRMRQGRWEQYF
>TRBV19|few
CASTRDSFYNEQFF
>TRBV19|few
CASSFRSGGAQETQYF
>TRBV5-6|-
CASSPRLPWSTQYF
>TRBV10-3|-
CAISPEVPFSYNSPLHF
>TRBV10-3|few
CAIGRLAGGWGETQYF
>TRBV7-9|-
CASSPGTEQFF
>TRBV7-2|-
CASSLIHVTQGGYTF
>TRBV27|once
CASTKSPLAAEAFF
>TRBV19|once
CASRNSWGGTEAFF
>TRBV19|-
CASSQRTGRNLPLHF
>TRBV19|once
CASSIFQDTEAFF
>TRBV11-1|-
CASSSDPTGTGNEKLFF
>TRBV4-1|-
CASSQGDSRIEAFF
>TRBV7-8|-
CASSPSINEQYF
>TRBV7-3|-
CASSSGTGDSYNEQFF
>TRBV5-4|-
CASSNGTPGYSPLHF